The rows below give T cell receptor beta chains drawn from one sample of a study of spatial heterogeneity in lung cancer. TCRdb ran MiXCR on the 5' RACE reads and lists one entry per CDR3 protein. This table holds some 80,000 distinct CDR3 sequences, about 8% found once. Sequencing was performed on PBMCs, taken at surgery. Source of these receptors: a male donor with early-stage non-small cell lung cancer. CDR3s include the opening cysteine and the closing phenylalanine or tryptophan. Fields, in order: V gene, J gene, CDR3 protein.

V gene: TRBV20-1
J gene: TRBJ2-6
CDR3 protein: CSARDRAGANVLTF

V gene: TRBV29-1
J gene: TRBJ1-1
CDR3 protein: CSTQTSSNTEAFF

V gene: TRBV11-3
J gene: TRBJ2-1
CDR3 protein: CASSVHGQYNEQFF

V gene: TRBV12-5
J gene: TRBJ1-2
CDR3 protein: CASGQANYGYTF

V gene: TRBV29-1
J gene: TRBJ2-6
CDR3 protein: CSVGSSSGANVLTF

V gene: TRBV7-9
J gene: TRBJ1-1
CDR3 protein: CASSPMTGVNTEAFF

V gene: TRBV4-2
J gene: TRBJ1-5
CDR3 protein: CASSQGQGGQPQHF

V gene: TRBV5-1
J gene: TRBJ1-1
CDR3 protein: CASSLDAGTLTEAFF

V gene: TRBV27
J gene: TRBJ2-5
CDR3 protein: CASSRAGVREETQYF

V gene: TRBV11-2
J gene: TRBJ2-3
CDR3 protein: CASSLDSGGGADTQYF

V gene: TRBV25-1
J gene: TRBJ1-1
CDR3 protein: CASASGGAVAEAFF

V gene: TRBV5-1
J gene: TRBJ1-4
CDR3 protein: CASSLGQGLTNEKLFF

V gene: TRBV5-5
J gene: TRBJ1-2
CDR3 protein: CASSLRTSYYGYTF

V gene: TRBV4-1
J gene: TRBJ2-1
CDR3 protein: CASTPGGYSEQFF

V gene: TRBV12-3/TRBV12-4
J gene: TRBJ2-5
CDR3 protein: CASSFSLASKPPYF

V gene: TRBV10-1
J gene: TRBJ2-3
CDR3 protein: CASSERGGRDTQYF

V gene: TRBV30
J gene: TRBJ1-1
CDR3 protein: CAWSPRHNTEAFF

V gene: TRBV18
J gene: TRBJ2-7
CDR3 protein: CASSPLGTGVNEQYF

V gene: TRBV5-1
J gene: TRBJ2-5
CDR3 protein: CASSLTSLETQYF

V gene: TRBV6-2/TRBV6-3
J gene: TRBJ2-7
CDR3 protein: CASTIRGSYEQYF

V gene: TRBV7-9
J gene: TRBJ1-5
CDR3 protein: CASSFGGQPQHF

V gene: TRBV6-1
J gene: TRBJ1-6
CDR3 protein: CASRRDGGLNSPLHF

V gene: TRBV5-4
J gene: TRBJ2-2
CDR3 protein: CASSLPSKAGGSGELFF

V gene: TRBV2
J gene: TRBJ2-1
CDR3 protein: CASMRDRGNEQFF

V gene: TRBV2
J gene: TRBJ2-7
CDR3 protein: CASSEDQDRTSYEQYF

V gene: TRBV29-1
J gene: TRBJ1-1
CDR3 protein: CSVRTGAGNTEAFF

V gene: TRBV11-2
J gene: TRBJ2-3
CDR3 protein: CASSSRGRFTDTQYF

V gene: TRBV20-1
J gene: TRBJ1-1
CDR3 protein: CSAGLFGGTEAFF

V gene: TRBV4-1
J gene: TRBJ1-2
CDR3 protein: CASSQGDVGDYYGYTF

V gene: TRBV25-1
J gene: TRBJ2-1
CDR3 protein: CASRGYNEQFF

V gene: TRBV20-1
J gene: TRBJ1-1
CDR3 protein: CSALGQKNTEAFF

V gene: TRBV7-6
J gene: TRBJ2-1
CDR3 protein: CASSLGSGMGPAEQFF

V gene: TRBV7-3
J gene: TRBJ2-3
CDR3 protein: CASSTRQKDTQYF

V gene: TRBV21-1
J gene: TRBJ1-5
CDR3 protein: CASTLTDDQPQHF

V gene: TRBV24-1
J gene: TRBJ2-3
CDR3 protein: CATSGQTRTGPDTQYF

V gene: TRBV20-1
J gene: TRBJ1-4
CDR3 protein: CSASPVIQGIREKLFF

V gene: TRBV9
J gene: TRBJ2-4
CDR3 protein: CASSADRGTLNIQYF

V gene: TRBV12-3/TRBV12-4
J gene: TRBJ1-1
CDR3 protein: CASSWFGMNTEAFF